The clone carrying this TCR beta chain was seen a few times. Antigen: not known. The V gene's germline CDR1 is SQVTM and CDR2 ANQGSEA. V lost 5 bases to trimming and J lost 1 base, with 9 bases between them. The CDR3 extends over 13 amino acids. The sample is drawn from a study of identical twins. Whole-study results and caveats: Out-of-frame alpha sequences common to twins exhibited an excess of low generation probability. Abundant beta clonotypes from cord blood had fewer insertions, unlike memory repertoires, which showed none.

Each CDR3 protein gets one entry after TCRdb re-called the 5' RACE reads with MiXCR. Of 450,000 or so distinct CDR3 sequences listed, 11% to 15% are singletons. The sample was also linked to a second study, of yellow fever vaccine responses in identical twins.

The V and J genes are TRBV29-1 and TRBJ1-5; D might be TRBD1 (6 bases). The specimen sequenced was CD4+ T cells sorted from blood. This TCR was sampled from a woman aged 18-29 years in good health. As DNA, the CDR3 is TGCAGCGTTACAACAGGGAGCAATCAGCCCCAGCATTTT. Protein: CSVTTGSNQPQHF.